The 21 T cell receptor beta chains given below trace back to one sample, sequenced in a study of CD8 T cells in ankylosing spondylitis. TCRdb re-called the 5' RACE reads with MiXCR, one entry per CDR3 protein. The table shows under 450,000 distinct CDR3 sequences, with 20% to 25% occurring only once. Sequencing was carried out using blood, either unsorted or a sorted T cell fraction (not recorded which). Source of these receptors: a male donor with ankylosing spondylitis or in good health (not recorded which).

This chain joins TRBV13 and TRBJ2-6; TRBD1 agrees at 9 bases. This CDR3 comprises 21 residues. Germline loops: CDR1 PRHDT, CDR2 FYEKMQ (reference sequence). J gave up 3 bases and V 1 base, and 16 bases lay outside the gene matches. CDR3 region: CASSLADWGQGSLGGANVLTF. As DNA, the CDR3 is TGTGCCAGCAGCTTAGCAGACTGGGGACAGGGAAGTCTTGGTGGGGCCAACGTCCTGACTTTC.

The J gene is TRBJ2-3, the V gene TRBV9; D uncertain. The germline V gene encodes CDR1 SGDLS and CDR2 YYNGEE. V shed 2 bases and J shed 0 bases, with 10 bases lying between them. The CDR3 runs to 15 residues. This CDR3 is CASSVRRLSTDTQYF. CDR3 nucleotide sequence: TGTGCCAGCAGCGTCCGCCGGTTGAGCACAGATACGCAGTATTTT.

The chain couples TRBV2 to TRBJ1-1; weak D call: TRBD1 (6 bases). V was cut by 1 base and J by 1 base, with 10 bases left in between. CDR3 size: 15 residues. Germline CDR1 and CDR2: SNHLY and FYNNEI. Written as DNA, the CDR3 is TGTGCCAGCAGTGAAGGGACAGCCACGAACACTGAAGCTTTCTTT. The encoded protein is CASSEGTATNTEAFF.

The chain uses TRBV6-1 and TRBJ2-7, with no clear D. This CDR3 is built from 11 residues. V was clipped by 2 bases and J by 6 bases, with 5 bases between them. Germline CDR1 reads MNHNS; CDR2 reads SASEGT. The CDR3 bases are TGTGCCAGCAGTGAAACGGGCGAGCAGTACTTC. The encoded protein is CASSETGEQYF.

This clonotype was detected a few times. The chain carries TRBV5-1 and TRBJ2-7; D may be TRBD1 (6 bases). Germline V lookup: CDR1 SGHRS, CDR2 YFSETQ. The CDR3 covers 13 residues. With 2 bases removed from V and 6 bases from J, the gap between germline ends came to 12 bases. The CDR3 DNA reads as TGCGCCAGCAGCTTAGGACAGCCGGTCGAGCAGTACTTC. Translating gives CASSLGQPVEQYF.

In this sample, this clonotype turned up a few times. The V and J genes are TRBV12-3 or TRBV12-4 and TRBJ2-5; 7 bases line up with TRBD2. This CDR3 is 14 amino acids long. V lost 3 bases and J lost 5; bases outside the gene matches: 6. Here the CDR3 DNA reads TGTGCCAGCAGTTTGACTAGCCCGGCGGAGACCCAGTACTTC. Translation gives CASSLTSPAETQYF.

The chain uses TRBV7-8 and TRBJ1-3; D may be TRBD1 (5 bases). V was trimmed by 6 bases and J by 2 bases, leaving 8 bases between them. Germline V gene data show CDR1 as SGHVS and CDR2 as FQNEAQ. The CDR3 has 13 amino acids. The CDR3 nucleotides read TGTGCCAGCAGTATGGGGGCTGGAAACACCATATATTTT. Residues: CASSMGAGNTIYF.

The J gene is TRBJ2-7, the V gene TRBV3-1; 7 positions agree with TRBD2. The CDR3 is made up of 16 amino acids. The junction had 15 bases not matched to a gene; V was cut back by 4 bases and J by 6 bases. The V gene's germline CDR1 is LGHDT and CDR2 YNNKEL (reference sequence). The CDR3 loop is CASSPTGGVAPIEQYF. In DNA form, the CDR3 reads TGTGCCAGCAGCCCAACGGGGGGTGTGGCTCCTATCGAGCAGTACTTC.

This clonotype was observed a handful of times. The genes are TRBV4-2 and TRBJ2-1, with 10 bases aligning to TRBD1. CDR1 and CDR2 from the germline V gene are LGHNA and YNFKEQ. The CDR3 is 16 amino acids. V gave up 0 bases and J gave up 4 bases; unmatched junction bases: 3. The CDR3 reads CASSQEGTGAYNEQFF. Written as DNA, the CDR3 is TGTGCCAGCAGCCAAGAAGGGACAGGGGCTTACAATGAGCAGTTCTTC.

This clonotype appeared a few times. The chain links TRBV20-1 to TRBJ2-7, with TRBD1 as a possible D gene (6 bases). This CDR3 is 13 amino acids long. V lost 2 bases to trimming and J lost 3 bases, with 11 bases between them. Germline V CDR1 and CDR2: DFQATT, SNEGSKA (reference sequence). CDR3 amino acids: CSARPPDSYEQYF. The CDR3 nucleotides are TGCAGTGCTAGACCTCCGGACAGCTACGAGCAGTACTTC.

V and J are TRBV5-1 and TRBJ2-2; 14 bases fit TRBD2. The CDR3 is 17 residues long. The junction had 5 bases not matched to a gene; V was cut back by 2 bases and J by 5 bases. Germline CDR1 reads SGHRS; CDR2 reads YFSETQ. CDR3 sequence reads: CASSLWTSGGRTGELFF. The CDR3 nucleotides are TGCGCCAGCAGCTTATGGACTAGCGGGGGGCGGACCGGGGAGCTGTTTTTT.

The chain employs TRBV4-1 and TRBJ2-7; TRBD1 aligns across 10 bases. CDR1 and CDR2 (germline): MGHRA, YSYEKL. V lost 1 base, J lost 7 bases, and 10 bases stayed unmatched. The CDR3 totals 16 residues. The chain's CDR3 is CASSQVPGTGEVEQYF. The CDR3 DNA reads TGCGCCAGCAGCCAAGTCCCCGGGACAGGGGAGGTGGAGCAGTACTTC.

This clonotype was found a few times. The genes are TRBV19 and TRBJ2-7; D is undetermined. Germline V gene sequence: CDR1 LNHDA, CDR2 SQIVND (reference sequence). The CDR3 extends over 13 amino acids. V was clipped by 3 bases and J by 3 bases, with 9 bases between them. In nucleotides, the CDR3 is TGTGCCAGTAGTATGGACGGTTACTACGAGCAGTACTTC. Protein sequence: CASSMDGYYEQYF.

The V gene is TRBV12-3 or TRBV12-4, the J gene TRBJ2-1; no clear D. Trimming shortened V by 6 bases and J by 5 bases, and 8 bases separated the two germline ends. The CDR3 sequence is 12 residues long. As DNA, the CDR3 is TGTGCCAGCAGCCTCCCGAACAATGAGCAGTTCTTC. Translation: CASSLPNNEQFF.

The CDR3 region is CASSPRPNPYEQYF. In DNA, the CDR3 is TGTGCCAGCAGCCCTAGACCCAATCCGTACGAGCAGTACTTC. The chain carries TRBV7-9 and TRBJ2-7; D not certain. The V end was cut by 5 bases, the J end by 4 bases, with 15 bases between. The CDR3 runs to 14 residues. In germline, CDR1 is SEHNR, CDR2 FQNEAQ (reference sequence).

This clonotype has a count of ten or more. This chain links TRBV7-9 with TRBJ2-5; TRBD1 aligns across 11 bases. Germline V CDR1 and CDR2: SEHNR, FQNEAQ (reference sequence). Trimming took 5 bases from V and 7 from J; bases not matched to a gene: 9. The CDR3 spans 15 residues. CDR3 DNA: TGTGCCAGCAGCGTAGGACAGGGGGCGAGGGTGACCCAGTACTTC. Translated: CASSVGQGARVTQYF.

The DNA for the CDR3 is TGTGCCATCAGTGAGTCGGACGGCGTGAACACTGAAGCTTTCTTT. Translation gives CAISESDGVNTEAFF. V is TRBV10-3 and J is TRBJ1-1, with no clear D. The CDR3 length is 15 residues. The V gene's germline CDR1 is ENHRY and CDR2 SYGVKD. The V end was cut by 0 bases, the J end by 0 bases, with 8 bases between.

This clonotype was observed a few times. The CDR3 DNA follows: TGTGCCAGCAGTGTGTCCCGCGGGACTAGCGGCACCGGGGAGCTGTTTTTT. Protein product: CASSVSRGTSGTGELFF. The V gene is TRBV6-1, the J gene TRBJ2-2; TRBD2 matches 11 bases. Germline CDR1 MNHNS, CDR2 SASEGT. V was clipped by 4 bases and J by 4 bases; unmatched bases: 8. CDR3 length equals 17 residues.

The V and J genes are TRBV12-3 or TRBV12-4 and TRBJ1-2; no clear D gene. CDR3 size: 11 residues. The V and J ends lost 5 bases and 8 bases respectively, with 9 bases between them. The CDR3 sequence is CASSGLEGYTF. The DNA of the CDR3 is TGTGCCAGCAGTGGTCTCGAGGGCTACACCTTC.

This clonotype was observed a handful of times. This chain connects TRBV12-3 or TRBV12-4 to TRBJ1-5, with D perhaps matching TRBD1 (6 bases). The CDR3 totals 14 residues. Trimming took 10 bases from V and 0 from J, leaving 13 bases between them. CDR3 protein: CAIGRGLSNQPQHF. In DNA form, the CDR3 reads TGTGCCATCGGCCGGGGGCTTAGCAATCAGCCCCAGCATTTT.

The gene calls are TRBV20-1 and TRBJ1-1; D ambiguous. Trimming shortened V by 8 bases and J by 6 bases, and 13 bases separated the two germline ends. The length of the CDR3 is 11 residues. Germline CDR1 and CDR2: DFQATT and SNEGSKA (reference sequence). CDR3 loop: CSPKGWAEAFF. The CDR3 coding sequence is TGCAGTCCAAAAGGATGGGCTGAAGCTTTCTTT.